One and the same sample provided the 20 T cell receptor beta chains below, sequenced in a study of cytomegalovirus exposure and HLA in healthy donors. The PCR ran on 60 Vbeta and 13 Jbeta primers. Repertoires were generated with immunoSEQ multiplex PCR, while TCRdb's copy carries only in-frame clones and drops some. This sample has 150,000 or so clones; around 73% occur once, and the top ten carry over 1.2%. Sequenced input: PBMCs. The receptors derive from a female donor in good health and CMV-seronegative.

This chain links TRBV6-6 with TRBJ1-1; D may be TRBD1 (6 bases). Trimming took 2 bases from V and 3 from J, leaving 13 bases between them. CDR3 length: 15 amino acids. The germline V gene encodes CDR1 MNHNY and CDR2 SVGAGI (reference sequence). CDR3 nucleotide sequence: TGTGCCAGCAGTTACCCCCGACAGGTCCACACTGAAGCTTTCTTT. Translating gives CASSYPRQVHTEAFF.

This clone was seen only a few times. The rearrangement uses TRBV19 and TRBJ1-5; unclear D gene. The CDR3 is made up of 15 amino acids. Germline CDR1 LNHDA, CDR2 SQIVND (reference sequence). The V and J ends lost 4 bases and 0 bases respectively, with 10 bases between them. CDR3 residues: CASSSPDYSNQPQHF. For the CDR3, the DNA is TGTGCCAGTAGTAGCCCTGACTATAGCAATCAGCCCCAGCATTTT.

The chain uses TRBV14 and TRBJ2-2, with D perhaps TRBD2 (5 bases). Per the germline V gene, CDR1 is SGHDN and CDR2 is FVKESK. V gave up 4 bases and J gave up 0 bases, with 12 bases separating them. The CDR3 is 16 residues long. The CDR3 is CASSLYRGTNTGELFF. In nucleotides, the CDR3 is TGTGCCAGCAGCCTTTATCGGGGTACGAACACCGGGGAGCTGTTTTTT.

This chain connects TRBV9 to TRBJ2-7; TRBD1 aligns across 7 bases. The V gene's germline CDR1 is SGDLS and CDR2 YYNGEE. V lost 4 bases, J lost 2 bases, and 9 bases stayed unmatched. This CDR3 region has 15 residues. Here the CDR3 DNA reads TGTGCCAGCAGCTTAGGACAGGAGCTCACCTACGAGCAGTACTTC. Translation gives CASSLGQELTYEQYF.

The gene calls are TRBV4-3 and TRBJ1-6; 11 nucleotides align to TRBD1. The germline V gene has CDR1 LGHNA and CDR2 YSLEER. V lost 1 base, J lost 7 bases, and 3 bases stayed unmatched. The CDR3 loop spans 16 amino acids. The CDR3 DNA reads as TGCGCCAGCAGCCAAGGGACAGGGGGCGACAATTCACCCCTCCACTTT. Translating it yields CASSQGTGGDNSPLHF.

V gene TRBV5-1 combines with J gene TRBJ2-5, with D possibly TRBD2 on 6 matching bases. The end of the DNA is better explained by TRBJ2-7, so the J call may be wrong. Germline values: CDR1 SGHRS, CDR2 YFSETQ. The CDR3 is made up of 15 amino acids. The CDR3: CASSAGSPNSYEQYF. The CDR3 region has the DNA TGCGCCAGCAGCGCGGGGTCCCCCAACAGCTACGAGCAGTACTTC.

V is TRBV19 and J is TRBJ1-5; the D gene is possibly TRBD1 (5 bases). CDR1 and CDR2 (germline): LNHDA, SQIVND (reference sequence). V lost 2 bases to trimming and J lost 7 bases, with 12 bases between them. CDR3 length: 14 amino acids. CDR3: CASSISRAGQPQHF. CDR3 DNA sequence: TGTGCCAGTAGTATAAGCAGGGCTGGACAGCCCCAGCATTTT.

The V gene is TRBV30, the J gene TRBJ2-6; TRBD1 is a possible D gene (5 bases). The CDR3 sequence is 16 residues long. CDR1 and CDR2 (germline): GTSNPN, SVGIG (reference sequence). V was shortened by 0 bases and J by 4 bases, with 13 bases between the two germline ends. The CDR3 sequence: CAWSVSLTAGANVLTF. CDR3 coding DNA: TGTGCCTGGAGTGTATCGCTGACAGCCGGGGCCAACGTCCTGACTTTC. The variable domain in full, completed from reference TRBV30 and TRBJ2-6, reads SQTIHQWPATLVQPVGSPLSLECTVEGTSNPNLYWYRQAAGRGLQLLFYSVGIGQISSEVPQNLSASRPQDRQFILSSKKLLLSDSGFYLCAWSVSLTAGANVLTFGAGSRLTVL.

The chain has TRBV28 and TRBJ2-5, with 7 bases fitting TRBD1. The DNA end is a closer match to TRBJ2-7, so the J assignment may be wrong. This CDR3 has 16 residues. Germline V gene lookup returns CDR1 MDHEN and CDR2 SYDVKM. The CDR3, as DNA: TGTGCCAGCAGTTCTCATCCCGGGACAGAGGGCTACGAGCAGTACTTC. This codes for CASSSHPGTEGYEQYF.

The chain has TRBV7-2 and TRBJ2-3; D perhaps matches TRBD2 (5 bases). The CDR3 runs 15 residues. V was clipped by 5 bases and J by 6 bases, with 18 bases between them. The V gene's germline CDR1 is SGHTA and CDR2 FQGNSA. Written as DNA, the CDR3 is TGTGCCAGCAGCGCGGACTCGCCTACCAAGGATACGCAGTATTTT. This codes for CASSADSPTKDTQYF.

This clone came up a few times. This chain joins TRBV30 and TRBJ2-1; 7 bases align to TRBD1. The V gene end was trimmed by 3 bases and the J gene end by 4 bases; junction bases not matched to a gene: 6. Germline V gene lookup returns CDR1 GTSNPN and CDR2 SVGIG (reference sequence). This CDR3 spans 14 amino acids. CDR3 in amino acids: CAWRRQGAYNEQFF. Here the CDR3 DNA reads TGTGCCTGGAGAAGACAGGGCGCATACAATGAGCAGTTCTTC.

The J gene is TRBJ1-6, the V gene TRBV28, with D possibly being TRBD1 (5 bases). CDR3 length equals 14 residues. CDR1 is MDHEN, CDR2 SYDVKM, per germline. V dropped 7 bases and J dropped 7 bases, with 14 bases sitting between them. CDR3 nucleotides: TGTGCCAGCATCCCAGGGTCGGCAAATTCACCCCTCCACTTT. It codes for CASIPGSANSPLHF.

The chain recombines TRBV27 with TRBJ2-5; a possible D gene is TRBD1 (5 bases). The CDR3 loop spans 16 amino acids. V lost 5 bases and J lost 1, with 17 bases in between. Germline V gene data show CDR1 as MNHEY and CDR2 as SMNVEV (reference sequence). The CDR3 loop is CASSSPPGFSQETQYF. CDR3 DNA sequence: TGTGCCAGCAGTAGCCCCCCAGGGTTCAGCCAAGAGACCCAGTACTTC.

The rearrangement links TRBV7-5 to TRBJ1-1; the table calls TRBD1, which could not be checked here. TRBV7-5 is a documented pseudogene. The CDR3 length is 14 residues. The CDR3 coding sequence is TGTGTCAGAAGCCGCGACAGGGTCAACACTGAAGCTTTCTTT. Protein sequence: CVRSRDRVNTEAFF.

Worth noting for this clone: One end of the junction varies from germline; a read error may be responsible. This chain uses TRBV9 with TRBJ2-7; TRBD2 aligns across 7 bases. Germline CDR1 reads SGDLS; CDR2 reads YYNGEE. The CDR3 extends over 13 amino acids. The CDR3 spells CASSVESSGSLDF. The CDR3 nucleotides are TGTGCCAGCAGCGTAGAGTCTAGCGGATCCCTCGACTTC.

The chain links TRBV4-3 to TRBJ2-7, with D perhaps matching TRBD2 (5 bases). This CDR3 comprises 17 residues. Deletions cut 0 bases from V and 4 bases from J, with 19 bases between. The germline gives CDR1 LGHNA, CDR2 YSLEER. The DNA for the CDR3 is TGCGCCAGCAGCCAAGATTCCGGCGGGTTGCTTGATTACGAGCAGTACTTC. This translates into CASSQDSGGLLDYEQYF.

The rearrangement uses TRBV6-1 and TRBJ2-3; 12 bases are a match to TRBD2. Trimming removed 6 bases from V and 4 bases from J; junction bases left unmatched: 5. Germline CDR1 and CDR2: MNHNS and SASEGT. This CDR3 comprises 15 residues. The CDR3: CASSLLAGGPDTQYF. CDR3 bases: TGTGCCAGCAGCTTGCTAGCGGGAGGGCCAGATACGCAGTATTTT.

V usage is TRBV21-1 and J usage is TRBJ2-1; the D call TRBD2 from the table was never checked on the DNA. TRBV21-1 is reported as a pseudogene. CDR3 length equals 14 residues. The CDR3: CASSKGTSGNEQFF. The CDR3, as DNA: TGTGCCAGCAGCAAAGGGACTAGCGGGAATGAGCAGTTCTTC.

V gene TRBV18 combines with J gene TRBJ2-5; 7 bases map to TRBD1. V was clipped by 3 bases and J by 5 bases; unmatched bases: 9. Germline CDR1 and CDR2: KGHSH and LQKENI. The CDR3 runs 15 residues. The CDR3 DNA follows: TGTGCCAGCTCACCGCGACAGGGTCGGCAGGAGACCCAGTACTTC. Protein sequence: CASSPRQGRQETQYF.

The chain employs TRBV2 and TRBJ2-1; 7 bases match TRBD2. Germline CDR1 is SNHLY and CDR2 is FYNNEI. The CDR3 covers 15 residues. The V gene end was trimmed by 2 bases and the J gene end by 5 bases; junction bases not matched to a gene: 6. The CDR3 nucleotides read TGTGCCAGCAGTGAAACGGGACTAACGCACAATGAGCAGTTCTTC. This codes for CASSETGLTHNEQFF.